Listed below are T cell receptor beta chains from one sample, sequenced in a study of cytotoxic CD8 clonotypes in ibrutinib-treated CLL. Method: immunoSEQ multiplex PCR; TCRdb's copy keeps in-frame clones and lacks some. The sample has 130,000 or so clones; 79% are singletons. The starting material was PBMCs, obtained after 12 months of ibrutinib treatment. These receptors were taken from a human donor with chronic lymphocytic leukemia. The CDR3 runs from the conserved cysteine through the conserved F or W. Each record gives: J gene, D gene, V gene, CDR3 protein. A D gene is named only where the DNA matches it firmly.

J gene: TRBJ1-1
D gene: NA
V gene: TRBV7-9
CDR3 protein: CASSLSQGTEAFF

J gene: TRBJ1-3
D gene: NA
V gene: TRBV5-6
CDR3 protein: CASSRLEDSGNTIYF

J gene: TRBJ1-1
D gene: NA
V gene: TRBV28
CDR3 protein: CASRPQVDTEAFF

J gene: TRBJ2-1
D gene: NA
V gene: TRBV19
CDR3 protein: CASRASGSYNEQFF

J gene: TRBJ2-7
D gene: TRBD2
V gene: TRBV27
CDR3 protein: CASRLAGATYEQYF

J gene: TRBJ2-3
D gene: TRBD2
V gene: TRBV5-1
CDR3 protein: CASSLGLAGRTSTDTQYF

J gene: TRBJ2-1
D gene: NA
V gene: TRBV9
CDR3 protein: CASSVRALSSYNEQFF

J gene: TRBJ2-1
D gene: NA
V gene: TRBV30
CDR3 protein: CAWTYRVGEQFF

J gene: TRBJ1-5
D gene: TRBD1
V gene: TRBV5-1
CDR3 protein: CASSLDGQGGNQPQHF

J gene: TRBJ2-1
D gene: NA
V gene: TRBV7-8
CDR3 protein: CASSFGRINEQFF

J gene: TRBJ1-5
D gene: NA
V gene: TRBV7-9
CDR3 protein: CASSRAGDQPQHF

J gene: TRBJ2-2
D gene: NA
V gene: TRBV18
CDR3 protein: CASSPQGANTGELFF

J gene: TRBJ1-1
D gene: NA
V gene: TRBV5-4
CDR3 protein: CASSLETMNTEAFF

J gene: TRBJ2-7
D gene: TRBD1
V gene: TRBV6-5
CDR3 protein: CASSYSDRVRNEQYF

J gene: TRBJ2-7
D gene: TRBD2
V gene: TRBV4-3
CDR3 protein: CASSQASTSDEQYF

J gene: TRBJ2-2
D gene: TRBD1
V gene: TRBV9
CDR3 protein: CASSALGTGDGELFF

J gene: TRBJ2-1
D gene: TRBD2
V gene: TRBV10-3
CDR3 protein: CAITSTSGRAGEQFF

J gene: TRBJ2-1
D gene: TRBD2
V gene: TRBV11-2
CDR3 protein: CASSLSRTSGHYNEQFF

J gene: TRBJ2-3
D gene: NA
V gene: TRBV5-1
CDR3 protein: CASSPESTTLHTQYF

J gene: TRBJ2-3
D gene: NA
V gene: TRBV19
CDR3 protein: CASSIGTPLTDTQYF

J gene: TRBJ1-1
D gene: TRBD1
V gene: TRBV7-6
CDR3 protein: CASSPGRTGRGNEAFF

J gene: TRBJ2-1
D gene: NA
V gene: TRBV2
CDR3 protein: CASSAVTDEQFF

J gene: TRBJ2-3
D gene: NA
V gene: TRBV4-3
CDR3 protein: CASSQQPTWAGSTDTQYF

J gene: TRBJ2-7
D gene: NA
V gene: TRBV5-6
CDR3 protein: CASSLVLLYF

J gene: TRBJ2-7
D gene: TRBD2
V gene: TRBV19
CDR3 protein: CASSGGTSGSPHEQYF

J gene: TRBJ2-7
D gene: TRBD2
V gene: TRBV2
CDR3 protein: CASRPGLAAGRNEQYF

J gene: TRBJ1-1
D gene: NA
V gene: TRBV29-1
CDR3 protein: CSAGPYRRTEAFF

J gene: TRBJ2-1
D gene: NA
V gene: TRBV7-9
CDR3 protein: CASSLAASVIGGAPFF

J gene: TRBJ1-1
D gene: TRBD1
V gene: TRBV10-3
CDR3 protein: CAISEGTGANTEAFF